This T cell receptor beta chain was found in a study of cytomegalovirus exposure and HLA in healthy donors. Across the study: In an earlier analysis, around 100 million unique TCR beta sequences were found from approximately 170 million T cells. Whole-study results and caveats: In a later analysis, CMV-associated beta chains were mostly HLA-associated, it appeared. In a later analysis, V- and J-gene trimming of beta chains associated with a DCLRE1C missense variant, replicated independently.

PCR involved 60 Vbeta and 13 Jbeta primers. TCRdb's copy holds only in-frame clones and misses some; the assay was immunoSEQ multiplex PCR. The table has about 95,000 clones, roughly 80% seen once. V shed 6 bases, J shed 5 bases, and the junction held 5 bases outside the gene matches. Germline V gives CDR1 MNHNS, CDR2 SASEGT. The CDR3 loop spans 14 amino acids. This clone was recorded a few times. What it binds is not known. The source of this sequence is a man between 25 and 39 years old in good health and CMV-seropositive. Sequencing input: PBMCs. This chain links TRBV6-1 with TRBJ2-1, with 9 bases identical to TRBD2. This CDR3 is CASRTSGIDNEQFF. The DNA for the CDR3 is TGTGCCAGCAGGACTAGCGGCATCGACAATGAGCAGTTCTTC.